The clone carrying this T cell receptor beta chain was counted many times. The entry originates in a study of T cells in Graves' hyperthyroidism and ophthalmopathy. The TCR beta CDR3 regions underwent amplification using RNA transcripts as the source. Primed by the HTBI set, a first-round RT-PCR was run on the TCR CDR3. Via MiXCR, TCRdb re-called the multiplex PCR reads, giving one row per CDR3 protein. This sample yields about 520,000 distinct CDR3 sequences, of which around a quarter are seen a single time; about 11% belongs to the top ten. This receptor was taken from a woman aged 25-40 years with Graves' ophthalmopathy. The source material was blood.

In DNA form, the CDR3 reads TGTGCCAGCAGTGAAACGTGGGGTATTGAAGCTTTCTTT. Translation: CASSETWGIEAFF. V gene TRBV2 combines with J gene TRBJ1-1; D not resolved. Germline CDR1 and CDR2: SNHLY and FYNNEI. V was cut by 2 bases and J by 7 bases, with 11 bases left in between. The length of the CDR3 is 13 residues.